Below are 7 T cell receptor beta chains sequenced from a single sample in a study of long-term antiretroviral therapy in people with HIV. Researchers ran immunoSEQ v3.0 at survey level. The data were produced by immunoSEQ multiplex PCR, yet TCRdb's version contains in-frame clones alone and is incomplete. The sample includes about 18,000 clones, 80% to 90% of them seen just once. The sequences come from unsorted PBMCs, collected 4.2 years after starting antiretroviral therapy. Receptors were obtained from a man aged 50 to 59 with HIV.

This chain links TRBV18 with TRBJ2-5; D is ambiguous. The CDR3 covers 12 residues. Looked up from germline, CDR1 is KGHSH and CDR2 is LQKENI. Trimming removed 2 bases at V and 8 bases at J, with 9 bases between. CDR3 nucleotide sequence: TGTGCCAGCTCACCAAAAAGAGAAACCCAGTACTTC. It encodes CASSPKRETQYF.

The chain carries TRBV19 and TRBJ1-2; 7 bases line up with TRBD1. Germline values: CDR1 LNHDA, CDR2 SQIVND (reference sequence). Trimming removed 3 bases from V and 6 bases from J; junction bases left unmatched: 7. The CDR3 covers 14 residues. The DNA for the CDR3 is TGTGCCAGTAGTATGGGAGGGGGCGCGAATGGCTACACCTTC. It encodes CASSMGGGANGYTF. The entire variable domain, with the rest obtained from reference TRBV19 and TRBJ1-2, is as follows: DGGITQSPKYLFRKEGQNVTLSCEQNLNHDAMYWYRQDPGQGLRLIYYSQIVNDFQKGDIAEGYSVSREKKESFPLTVTSAQKNPTAFYLCASSMGGGANGYTFGSGTRLTVV.

The chain links TRBV12-5 to TRBJ2-1; D not certain. In germline, CDR1 is LGHNT, CDR2 FRNRAP. The CDR3 covers 16 residues. The V end lost 0 bases, the J end lost 5 bases, and 14 bases lay between the germline ends. CDR3 amino acids: CASGLVGLPSHNEQFF. The CDR3 DNA is TGTGCTAGTGGTTTGGTAGGGCTCCCTTCTCACAATGAGCAGTTCTTC.

This CDR3 reads CASSHRDRPSNYGYTF. CDR3 nucleotides: TGTGCCAGCAGCCACCGGGACAGGCCTTCTAACTATGGCTACACCTTC. The J gene is TRBJ1-2, the V gene TRBV7-9, with 8 bases fitting TRBD1. Unmatched junction bases numbered 8, after V lost 5 bases and J lost 0 bases. CDR3 length: 16 residues. CDR1 and CDR2 (germline): SEHNR, FQNEAQ (reference sequence). Drawing the rest from reference TRBV7-9 and TRBJ1-2, the complete variable domain is DTGVSQNPRHKITKRGQNVTFRCDPISEHNRLYWYRQTLGQGPEFLTYFQNEAQLEKSRLLSDRFSAERPKGSFSTLEIQRTEQGDSAMYLCASSHRDRPSNYGYTFGSGTRLTVV.

The chain recombines TRBV13 with TRBJ2-7, with TRBD2 matching over 11 bases. After removal of 3 bases from V and 0 bases from J, the junction contained 7 bases not matched to a gene. This CDR3 contains 17 residues. The germline gives CDR1 PRHDT, CDR2 FYEKMQ (reference sequence). The CDR3 loop is CASSFNRLAGNSYEQYF. In DNA form, the CDR3 reads TGTGCCAGCAGCTTCAATCGACTAGCGGGGAACTCCTACGAGCAGTACTTC.

The chain is built from TRBV5-6 and TRBJ1-5; D gene unclear. The CDR3 consists of 12 residues. Trimming removed 4 bases at V and 9 bases at J, with 11 bases between. Germline V gene data show CDR1 as SGHDT and CDR2 as YYEEEE. CDR3 nucleotide sequence: TGTGCCAGCAGCGTGGACGGACGGCCCCAGCATTTT. This codes for CASSVDGRPQHF.

The chain joins TRBV27 to TRBJ2-3; D perhaps matches TRBD2 (6 bases). The germline V gene has CDR1 MNHEY and CDR2 SMNVEV (reference sequence). Trimming pared 1 base from V and 5 bases from J, leaving 10 bases between. The CDR3 is made up of 14 amino acids. The CDR3 nucleotides are TGTGCCAGCAGTTTATGGGGGGTCGGAGATACGCAGTATTTT. It translates to CASSLWGVGDTQYF.